The source of this TCR beta chain is a study of blood T cell repertoires in COVID-19. Study in general: Acute-phase and convalescent COVID-19 samples originated in the United States, Italy and Spain. T cells, B-cell-depleted T cells, or PBMCs supplied cDNA or gDNA.

The CDR3 totals 13 residues. The V end was cut by 1 base, the J end by 7 bases, with 8 bases between. In the source study's methods: Amplification of reference gene primers provided the estimated nucleated cell counts. The assay was immunoSEQ multiplex PCR, and TCRdb's table has in-frame clones only and misses some. V and J calls and clone size are copied from that table; D and trimming were computed from the DNA. This table has about 280,000 clones, around nine tenths appearing once. The sequencing input was peripheral blood. The source is a woman under 40 with COVID-19, enrolled during active disease. V gene TRBV12-3 or TRBV12-4 combines with J gene TRBJ1-5; D unresolved. The CDR3 coding sequence is TGTGCCAGCAGTTTAGGCCGAGGACAGCCCCAGCATTTT. Its translation is CASSLGRGQPQHF.